Below, 29 T cell receptor beta chains from the same sample are listed, as sequenced in a study of shared clonotypes between healthy human individuals. TCRdb's copy holds only in-frame clones and misses some; the assay was immunoSEQ multiplex PCR. The table lists about a million clones, about 77% of them singletons. Source material: memory CD4+ T cells sorted from blood. Subset indicated: CD45RA-negative fraction. These receptors were obtained from a man aged 18 to 30 in good health.

This clone was observed once. The V and J genes are TRBV19 and TRBJ2-2; possible D gene TRBD2, 5 bases. CDR1 is LNHDA, CDR2 SQIVND, per germline (reference sequence). The CDR3 length is 14 residues. The ends were cut back, 5 bases at V and 3 bases at J, with 10 bases in the middle. The CDR3 nucleotides are TGTGCCAGTAGTCCAAGCGGCCACACCGGGGAGCTGTTTTTT. It yields the protein CASSPSGHTGELFF. Full variable domain (rest looked up from reference TRBV19 and TRBJ2-2): DGGITQSPKYLFRKEGQNVTLSCEQNLNHDAMYWYRQDPGQGLRLIYYSQIVNDFQKGDIAEGYSVSREKKESFPLTVTSAQKNPTAFYLCASSPSGHTGELFFGEGSRLTVL.

This clone came up a few times. The V and J genes are TRBV10-3 and TRBJ1-4, with 7 bases that match TRBD1. Germline V gene sequence: CDR1 ENHRY, CDR2 SYGVKD. CDR3 length: 14 residues. The ends lost 5 bases at V and 8 bases at J; junction bases unmatched: 8. The CDR3 sequence: CAISQTGQGEKLFF. The CDR3 region has the DNA TGTGCCATCAGTCAGACAGGGCAAGGAGAAAAACTGTTTTTT.

This clone was counted between two and nine times. This sequence joins TRBV30 and TRBJ1-6; no clear D gene. Trimming removed 4 bases at V and 6 bases at J, with 10 bases between. The germline V gene has CDR1 GTSNPN and CDR2 SVGIG (reference sequence). The CDR3 runs to 13 residues. The DNA for the CDR3 is TGTGCCTGGATTCAAGGGCTTAATTCACCCCTCCACTTT. Protein: CAWIQGLNSPLHF.

This chain connects TRBV30 to TRBJ2-7, with 8 nucleotides matching TRBD1. Germline CDR1 GTSNPN, CDR2 SVGIG (reference sequence). Trimming cost V 3 bases and J 2 bases; bases outside gene matches: 3. The CDR3 has 13 residues. CDR3 nucleotides: TGTGCCTGGAGAGGACAGGGCACCTACGAGCAGTACTTC. This sequence encodes CAWRGQGTYEQYF.

The rearrangement uses TRBV19 and TRBJ1-1, with unresolved D. Germline CDR1 reads LNHDA; CDR2 reads SQIVND (reference sequence). V was pared by 5 bases and J by 0 bases, with 7 bases between. The CDR3 runs to 13 residues. The CDR3 spells CASSPGMNTEAFF. The CDR3 DNA sequence: TGTGCCAGTAGTCCTGGGATGAACACTGAAGCTTTCTTT.

As to this clone: Here the CDR3 omits its conserved ending phenylalanine or tryptophan, so a read error is the likely source. No DNA is shown, since the ends of the CDR3 on it are uncertain; the CDR3 is the one TCRdb lists. The CDR3 region is CASSRNGL. J is TRBJ1-6 and V is TRBV5-4. A total of 8 residues make up the CDR3, ends included. Germline V CDR1 and CDR2: SGHNT, YYREEE (reference sequence).

This rearrangement joins TRBV5-6 to TRBJ1-5, with TRBD1 matching over 7 bases. Germline CDR1 reads SGHDT; CDR2 reads YYEEEE. The CDR3 is 14 residues long. V was pared by 1 base and J by 5 bases, with 3 bases of the junction left unmatched. The CDR3 coding sequence is TGTGCCAGCAGCTTGACAGGGGTGGATCAGCCCCAGCATTTT. It translates to CASSLTGVDQPQHF.

This clone was picked up a small number of times. The V gene is TRBV10-3, the J gene TRBJ2-3, with 7 positions matching TRBD1. This CDR3 region has 16 residues. Germline-derived CDR1 and CDR2 are ENHRY and SYGVKD. V was clipped by 5 bases and J by 2 bases; unmatched bases: 10. In nucleotides, the CDR3 is TGTGCCATCAGTCCAACCCCGGGACAGAACACAGATACGCAGTATTTT. Encoded protein: CAISPTPGQNTDTQYF.

This clone was observed once. V gene TRBV4-3 combines with J gene TRBJ1-3; D is ambiguous. V dropped 0 bases and J dropped 6 bases, with 9 bases sitting between them. The CDR3 contains 14 residues. Germline CDR1 LGHNA, CDR2 YSLEER. The CDR3 nucleotides read TGCGCCAGCAGCCAAGATCTACTTTTAAACACCATATATTTT. The encoded protein is CASSQDLLLNTIYF.

The rearrangement uses TRBV18 and TRBJ2-3, with D maybe TRBD1 (6 bases). From germline, CDR1 is KGHSH and CDR2 LQKENI. CDR3 length: 14 amino acids. Trimming removed 4 bases from V and 6 bases from J, with 14 bases in between. CDR3 coding DNA: TGTGCCAGCTCACTCTTCACAGGGTTTGATACGCAGTATTTT. Its protein product is CASSLFTGFDTQYF.

The chain carries TRBV19 and TRBJ1-1, with D perhaps matching TRBD1 (6 bases). Germline V gives CDR1 LNHDA, CDR2 SQIVND (reference sequence). The CDR3 runs to 16 residues. V gave up 5 bases and J gave up 2 bases, with 18 bases separating them. CDR3 residues: CASSLDSRGSNTEAFF. The CDR3 DNA reads as TGTGCCAGTAGTCTCGATTCCAGGGGCAGTAACACTGAAGCTTTCTTT.

This clone was counted a single time. The gene calls are TRBV4-1 and TRBJ2-5; 15 bases align to TRBD2. This CDR3 has 18 residues. V was clipped by 1 base and J by 1 base; unmatched bases: 4. The V gene's germline CDR1 is MGHRA and CDR2 YSYEKL. Here the CDR3 DNA reads TGCGCCAGCAGCCAAGGGGGGACTAGCGGGAGGATCCAAGAGACCCAGTACTTC. Amino acids: CASSQGGTSGRIQETQYF.

The chain employs TRBV19 and TRBJ1-2, with TRBD1 matching 7 bases. Germline V gene sequence: CDR1 LNHDA, CDR2 SQIVND (reference sequence). This CDR3 comprises 15 residues. V lost 3 bases and J lost 2; bases outside the gene matches: 6. CDR3 nucleotide sequence: TGTGCCAGTAGTATGGGGACAGCTTCGAACTATGGCTACACCTTC. Protein sequence: CASSMGTASNYGYTF.

This clone was detected only a few times. The rearrangement joins TRBV9 to TRBJ2-2; the D call may be TRBD1 or TRBD2 (6 bases each). V was clipped by 3 bases and J by 6 bases, with 18 bases between them. Germline V CDR1 and CDR2: SGDLS, YYNGEE. This CDR3 is built from 16 residues. CDR3 DNA: TGTGCCAGCAGCGCCCTTCCTATCGGGGGCCCCGGGGAGCTGTTTTTT. It specifies CASSALPIGGPGELFF.

The V and J genes are TRBV10-2 and TRBJ1-3; possibly TRBD1 for D (5 bases). CDR1 WSHSY and CDR2 SAAADI come from the germline V gene. Deletions cut 0 bases from V and 4 bases from J, with 7 bases between. The CDR3 spans 14 residues. The CDR3 nucleotides are TGCGCCAGCAGTGAGTCCGGGGGGGGAAACACCATATATTTT. Protein: CASSESGGGNTIYF.

Turning to this clone: Other DNA sequences in the sample encode the same CDR3. This chain uses TRBV7-2 with TRBJ1-3, with D unresolved. Germline CDR1 and CDR2: SGHTA and FQGNSA. The V end was cut by 4 bases, the J end by 2 bases, with 9 bases between. The CDR3 covers 14 residues. CDR3 loop: CASSYWGTGNTIYF. CDR3 sequence (DNA): TGTGCCAGCAGCTATTGGGGTACTGGAAACACCATATATTTT.

The rearrangement links TRBV5-1 to TRBJ2-3, with TRBD2 identical over 12 bases. The CDR3 consists of 16 residues. CDR1 is SGHRS and CDR2 is YFSETQ in the germline V gene. J was trimmed by 3 bases and V by 3 bases; bases with no gene match: 5. In DNA, the CDR3 is TGCGCCAGCAGCTCCCGAGGACTAGCGGGGACAGATACGCAGTATTTT. Translation: CASSSRGLAGTDTQYF.

CDR3 DNA: TGTGCCAGCAGACAGGGCTCTGGAAACACCATATATTTT. This codes for CASRQGSGNTIYF. The chain is built from TRBV2 and TRBJ1-3, with D possibly matching TRBD1 (6 bases). The CDR3 sequence is 13 residues long. The germline CDR1 and CDR2 sequences are SNHLY and FYNNEI. V was clipped by 6 bases and J by 0 bases, with 6 bases between them.

This rearrangement joins TRBV18 to TRBJ1-1, with a possible D match to TRBD1 (5 bases). V was cut by 0 bases and J by 7 bases, with 12 bases left in between. Germline assignment: CDR1 KGHSH and CDR2 LQKENI. The CDR3 consists of 14 residues. CDR3 sequence reads: CASSPPGREDEAFF. In DNA form, the CDR3 reads TGTGCCAGCTCACCACCGGGGCGCGAGGATGAAGCTTTCTTT.

This rearrangement joins TRBV5-1 to TRBJ2-1; 10 bases agree with TRBD2. V lost 0 bases to trimming and J lost 7 bases; unmatched junction nucleotides: 10. The CDR3 has 17 amino acids. Germline V gene lookup returns CDR1 SGHRS and CDR2 YFSETQ. The CDR3 reads CASSLEGLAPRGNEQFF. The CDR3 nucleotides are TGCGCCAGCAGCTTGGAGGGACTAGCGCCCAGAGGGAATGAGCAGTTCTTC.

A single count supports this clone. The CDR3 loop reads CSAAGPAGYTF. The DNA for the CDR3 is TGCAGTGCTGCAGGTCCAGCTGGCTACACCTTC. The V call is TRBV20-1, the J call TRBJ1-2; no clear D. Trimming took 5 bases from V and 7 from J, leaving 11 bases between them. The germline V gene has CDR1 DFQATT and CDR2 SNEGSKA (reference sequence). This CDR3 region has 11 residues.

The chain is built from TRBV19 and TRBJ1-4, with a tentative D call TRBD1 (5 bases). The CDR3 extends over 14 amino acids. Trimming removed 10 bases at V and 7 bases at J, with 19 bases between. Germline V gene sequence: CDR1 LNHDA, CDR2 SQIVND (reference sequence). The CDR3 sequence is CATAASGVGEKLFF. DNA for the CDR3: TGTGCCACCGCGGCGTCGGGGGTCGGTGAAAAACTGTTTTTT. Together with reference TRBV19 and TRBJ1-4, the CDR3 gives the full variable domain: DGGITQSPKYLFRKEGQNVTLSCEQNLNHDAMYWYRQDPGQGLRLIYYSQIVNDFQKGDIAEGYSVSREKKESFPLTVTSAQKNPTAFYLCATAASGVGEKLFFGSGTQLSVL.

The rearrangement joins TRBV7-2 to TRBJ2-5; D ambiguous. The CDR3 covers 13 residues. The V end was cut by 7 bases, the J end by 1 base, with 10 bases between. In germline, CDR1 is SGHTA, CDR2 FQGNSA. CDR3 coding DNA: TGTGCCAGCAACCAGGTCTTCCAAGAGACCCAGTACTTC. Protein: CASNQVFQETQYF.

The genes are TRBV5-4 and TRBJ1-3; D is unclear. The CDR3 runs to 15 residues. Germline CDR1 and CDR2: SGHNT and YYREEE (reference sequence). The germline V and J ends were trimmed by 4 bases and 0 bases, with 11 bases remaining between them. The CDR3: CASSLGLNSGNTIYF. The CDR3 region has the DNA TGTGCCAGCAGCCTAGGACTGAACTCTGGAAACACCATATATTTT.

In this sample, this clone turned up a few times. The chain is built from TRBV28 and TRBJ1-2; no clear D gene. This CDR3 has 12 residues. Germline V lookup: CDR1 MDHEN, CDR2 SYDVKM. Trimming removed 4 bases at V and 6 bases at J, with 9 bases between. CDR3 loop: CASSSESDGYTF. CDR3 sequence (DNA): TGTGCCAGCAGTTCGGAATCGGATGGCTACACCTTC.

The V and J genes are TRBV2 and TRBJ1-1, with TRBD1 matching 8 bases. Trimming at V came to 1 base and at J to 11 bases, leaving 6 bases not matched to a gene. Germline values: CDR1 SNHLY, CDR2 FYNNEI. This CDR3 spans 13 amino acids. In nucleotides, the CDR3 is TGTGCCAGCAGTGAAGTCAGGGGGCGCAGGGCTTTCTTT. Its protein product is CASSEVRGRRAFF.

This clone was seen only a few times. The sample holds other DNA sequences that translate to the same CDR3. The genes are TRBV5-1 and TRBJ2-5; D is ambiguous. Germline CDR1 and CDR2: SGHRS and YFSETQ. V lost 4 bases to trimming and J lost 4 bases, with 14 bases between them. The CDR3 is 14 amino acids. CDR3 residues: CASSPSGGRETQYF. The CDR3 DNA follows: TGCGCCAGCAGCCCTTCTGGCGGTAGAGAGACCCAGTACTTC. Full variable domain (outside the CDR3, taken from reference TRBV5-1 and TRBJ2-5): KAGVTQTPRYLIKTRGQQVTLSCSPISGHRSVSWYQQTPGQGLQFLFEYFSETQRNKGNFPGRFSGRQFSNSRSEMNVSTLELGDSALYLCASSPSGGRETQYFGPGTRLLVL.

The J gene is TRBJ2-1, the V gene TRBV28, with D perhaps matching TRBD1 or TRBD2 (7 bases each). The germline V gene encodes CDR1 MDHEN and CDR2 SYDVKM. CDR3 size: 16 residues. Trimming shortened V by 4 bases and J by 1 base, and 14 bases separated the two germline ends. CDR3 sequence (DNA): TGTGCCAGCAGTTCCCCAGGGGGGGGTTCCTACAATGAGCAGTTCTTC. This sequence encodes CASSSPGGGSYNEQFF.

Of note for this clone: The same CDR3 can be traced to other DNA sequences in this sample. The chain is built from TRBV19 and TRBJ1-5, with 7 positions matching TRBD1. The CDR3 contains 16 residues. CDR1 is LNHDA and CDR2 is SQIVND in the germline V gene (reference sequence). V lost 5 bases, J lost 0 bases, and 7 bases stayed unmatched. This CDR3 reads CASSPRTGNSNQPQHF. In DNA form, the CDR3 reads TGTGCCAGTAGTCCTCGGACAGGCAATAGCAATCAGCCCCAGCATTTT.